A single sample is the source of the 28 T cell receptor beta chains below, sequenced in a study of T-cell memory formation after mild COVID-19. TCRdb reprocessed the 5' RACE reads with MiXCR, giving one entry per CDR3 protein. This table holds about 610,000 distinct CDR3 sequences, roughly a sixth found once. Source material: PBMCs or a T cell subset sorted from them (not recorded which). The receptors derive from an adult woman who had mild COVID-19 (a few samples of this study predate the infection). Cell type and time point are not known.

The sample holds many counts of this clonotype. V is TRBV4-1 and J is TRBJ2-2; D may match TRBD1 or TRBD2 (5 bases each). Germline lookup yields CDR1 MGHRA and CDR2 YSYEKL. Trimming cost V 4 bases and J 3 bases, with 21 bases left between them. The CDR3 loop spans 18 amino acids. Here the CDR3 reads CASSRLLGRLGYTGELFF. The DNA for the CDR3 is TGCGCCAGCAGCCGCCTCCTGGGACGATTGGGTTACACCGGGGAGCTGTTTTTT.

The chain is built from TRBV6-2 or TRBV6-3 and TRBJ2-1, with 12 bases aligning to TRBD2. This CDR3 spans 17 amino acids. V trimming: 6 bases; J trimming: 0 bases; junction bases outside the gene matches: 6. CDR1 MNHEY and CDR2 SVGEGT come from the germline V gene. CDR3 DNA sequence: TGTGCCAGCAGGGCTAGCGGGAGGGGGAGCTCCTACAATGAGCAGTTCTTC. This codes for CASRASGRGSSYNEQFF.

At least ten counts were recorded for this clonotype. In DNA, the CDR3 is TGTGCCATCGGACGGGAGCTGGATTACGAGCAGTACTTC. Protein sequence: CAIGRELDYEQYF. The chain carries TRBV10-3 and TRBJ2-7, with TRBD2 as a possible D gene (6 bases). Germline V gene data show CDR1 as ENHRY and CDR2 as SYGVKD. This CDR3 region has 13 residues. V was clipped by 8 bases and J by 4 bases, with 15 bases between them.

V gene TRBV7-9 combines with J gene TRBJ1-1; D gene unclear. V dropped 4 bases and J dropped 5 bases, with 11 bases sitting between them. From germline, CDR1 is SEHNR and CDR2 FQNEAQ (reference sequence). This CDR3 contains 13 residues. The CDR3 spells CASSSGLKTEAFF. Here the CDR3 DNA reads TGTGCCAGCAGCTCGGGTCTTAAGACTGAAGCTTTCTTT.

This clonotype was counted between two and nine times. The chain links TRBV5-1 to TRBJ2-2; D unclear. This CDR3 has 14 residues. Trimming took 2 bases from V and 6 from J, leaving 11 bases between them. The germline gives CDR1 SGHRS, CDR2 YFSETQ. CDR3 in amino acids: CASSFQPGPGELFF. In DNA, the CDR3 is TGCGCCAGCAGCTTTCAACCTGGACCCGGGGAGCTGTTTTTT.

This sequence joins TRBV7-2 and TRBJ1-1; the match to TRBD1 covers 8 bases. Germline CDR1 is SGHTA and CDR2 is FQGNSA. The CDR3 totals 15 residues. The V and J ends lost 5 bases and 3 bases, in that order; junction bases with no gene match: 8. The CDR3 region has the DNA TGTGCCAGCAGCACGGACAGGGCAATGCACACTGAAGCTTTCTTT. Protein sequence: CASSTDRAMHTEAFF.

The chain combines TRBV12-3 or TRBV12-4 with TRBJ2-1; TRBD1 agrees at 8 bases. Losses at the gene ends were 2 bases for V and 0 bases for J; bases not matched to a gene: 12. CDR3 length equals 19 residues. CDR3 region: CASSLRGRTGTRSYNEQFF. The DNA for the CDR3 is TGTGCCAGCAGTTTAAGGGGAAGGACAGGGACCCGCTCCTACAATGAGCAGTTCTTC.

A few counts support this clonotype. The V and J genes are TRBV7-9 and TRBJ2-2; a possible D gene is TRBD1 (5 bases). The CDR3 is made up of 14 amino acids. V was pared by 1 base and J by 6 bases, with 9 bases between. Germline CDR1 and CDR2: SEHNR and FQNEAQ (reference sequence). Here the CDR3 DNA reads TGTGCCAGCAGCTTAGAGCCAGGGTCCGGGGAGCTGTTTTTT. Its protein product is CASSLEPGSGELFF.

This clonotype appeared many times. The gene calls are TRBV12-3 or TRBV12-4 and TRBJ1-1; D is ambiguous. CDR3 length: 14 amino acids. V was clipped by 6 bases and J by 2 bases, with 13 bases between them. The CDR3 region is CASRPTRDNTEAFF. The CDR3 nucleotides read TGTGCCAGCAGACCTACCAGAGATAACACTGAAGCTTTCTTT.

This chain links TRBV6-1 with TRBJ2-7; D uncertain. CDR3 length: 12 amino acids. With 2 bases removed from V and 4 bases from J, the gap between germline ends came to 6 bases. CDR1 is MNHNS and CDR2 is SASEGT in the germline V gene. The CDR3 region has the DNA TGTGCCAGCAGTGAATCTGGATACGAGCAGTACTTC. This codes for CASSESGYEQYF.

This clonotype was detected a few times. The gene calls are TRBV2 and TRBJ2-1; a weak D match, TRBD2 (6 bases). Germline values: CDR1 SNHLY, CDR2 FYNNEI. The CDR3 loop spans 15 amino acids. Trimming pared 5 bases from V and 2 bases from J, leaving 13 bases between. The CDR3 DNA is TGTGCCAGCAGTCCCCGACTAGGTCCCTACAATGAGCAGTTCTTC. Its translation: CASSPRLGPYNEQFF.

The chain links TRBV7-6 to TRBJ2-4, with D perhaps TRBD1 or TRBD2 (5 bases each). CDR3 size: 18 residues. Germline loops: CDR1 SGHVS, CDR2 FNYEAQ. The V end was cut by 0 bases, the J end by 0 bases, with 15 bases between. Here the CDR3 DNA reads TGTGCCAGCAGCTTAGCAACCTCGGCAGGGAGAGCCAAAAACATTCAGTACTTC. Translation: CASSLATSAGRAKNIQYF.

This clonotype has a handful of counts. The V and J genes are TRBV7-9 and TRBJ2-3; D may be TRBD2 (6 bases). The germline V and J ends were trimmed by 0 bases and 4 bases, with 14 bases remaining between them. This CDR3 has 16 amino acids. Germline V gene sequence: CDR1 SEHNR, CDR2 FQNEAQ (reference sequence). The CDR3 nucleotides read TGTGCCAGCAGCTTAGCACTGACTAGTTCATCAGATACGCAGTATTTT. Protein sequence: CASSLALTSSSDTQYF.

This clonotype appeared a few times. The chain uses TRBV5-1 and TRBJ1-4; the match to TRBD1 covers 7 bases. Trimming took 4 bases from V and 5 from J; bases not matched to a gene: 11. The CDR3 extends over 16 amino acids. Germline CDR1 SGHRS, CDR2 YFSETQ. The CDR3 sequence: CASSQPYRGKNEKLFF. CDR3 coding DNA: TGCGCCAGCAGCCAACCGTACAGGGGCAAGAATGAAAAACTGTTTTTT.

The chain combines TRBV6-5 with TRBJ2-7; 7 nucleotides align to TRBD2. Germline V gives CDR1 MNHEY, CDR2 SVGAGI. This CDR3 region has 14 residues. V dropped 6 bases and J dropped 0; count of bases not matched to a gene: 5. CDR3 protein: CASSSSGRSYEQYF. In DNA form, the CDR3 reads TGTGCCAGCAGCAGTAGCGGGCGCTCCTACGAGCAGTACTTC.

V is TRBV7-8 and J is TRBJ1-2; perhaps TRBD1 as D (5 bases). This CDR3 has 12 residues. Between the trimmed V and J ends, which lost 5 bases and 6 bases, there was a span of 10 bases. Germline-derived CDR1 and CDR2 are SGHVS and FQNEAQ. The CDR3 DNA sequence: TGTGCCAGCAGCCCTGGGACCGATGGCTACACCTTC. It encodes CASSPGTDGYTF.

This clonotype was picked up a small number of times. The J gene is TRBJ2-7, the V gene TRBV11-1, with D uncertain. The CDR3 contains 14 residues. The germline V gene encodes CDR1 SGHAT and CDR2 FQDESV (reference sequence). V was cut by 2 bases and J by 0 bases, with 8 bases left in between. CDR3 sequence: CASSLTDNSYEQYF. The CDR3 bases are TGTGCCAGCAGCTTAACTGACAACTCCTACGAGCAGTACTTC.

The gene calls are TRBV9 and TRBJ2-1; D may be TRBD1 or TRBD2 (5 bases each). The CDR3 has 15 amino acids. The V end was cut by 4 bases, the J end by 1 base, with 12 bases between. Germline V CDR1 and CDR2: SGDLS, YYNGEE. Here the CDR3 reads CASSTGPGSYNEQFF. The CDR3 DNA sequence: TGTGCCAGCAGCACGGGGCCCGGATCCTACAATGAGCAGTTCTTC.

This clonotype was observed a handful of times. The gene calls are TRBV27 and TRBJ2-1; 8 nucleotides line up with TRBD1. Trimming cost V 5 bases and J 9 bases; bases outside gene matches: 3. The CDR3 consists of 12 residues. Germline lookup yields CDR1 MNHEY and CDR2 SMNVEV (reference sequence). CDR3 amino acids: CASSTGGIEQFF. The CDR3 DNA reads as TGTGCCAGCAGTACAGGGGGAATTGAGCAGTTCTTC.

The rearrangement links TRBV11-1 to TRBJ1-1, with D possibly matching TRBD1 (6 bases). CDR1 is SGHAT, CDR2 FQDESV, per germline (reference sequence). V dropped 0 bases and J dropped 14 bases, with 16 bases sitting between them. The CDR3 runs 13 residues. CDR3 DNA sequence: TGTGCCAGCAGCTTAGCGGGGGGCCCTTGGTCGTTCTTT. This translates into CASSLAGGPWSFF.

The J gene is TRBJ2-3, the V gene TRBV13; no firm D call. V was trimmed by 4 bases and J by 2 bases, leaving 13 bases between them. The CDR3 totals 15 residues. Germline V gives CDR1 PRHDT, CDR2 FYEKMQ (reference sequence). This chain's CDR3 is CASSSLSVVTDTQYF. The CDR3 bases are TGTGCCAGCAGCTCCCTTTCGGTAGTCACAGATACGCAGTATTTT.

The rearrangement links TRBV24-1 to TRBJ1-4; perhaps TRBD1 as D (5 bases). The CDR3 loop spans 15 amino acids. Germline V gives CDR1 KGHDR, CDR2 SFDVKD. V was trimmed by 3 bases and J by 5 bases, leaving 12 bases between them. The CDR3 is CATSDPAGGNEKLFF. The CDR3 DNA reads as TGTGCCACCAGTGATCCCGCCGGGGGGAATGAAAAACTGTTTTTT.

The genes are TRBV15 and TRBJ2-7; no clear D. CDR1 LNHNV and CDR2 YYDKDF come from the germline V gene (reference sequence). Deletions cut 1 base from V and 3 bases from J, with 10 bases between. The CDR3 consists of 14 residues. The CDR3 nucleotides are TGTGCCACCAGCAGAGCCCCCGAGCTCTACGAGCAGTACTTC. Translating it yields CATSRAPELYEQYF.

This rearrangement joins TRBV9 to TRBJ2-5; 7 nucleotides align to TRBD2. With V trimmed by 2 bases and J by 5 bases, 6 bases remained unmatched. Germline V lookup: CDR1 SGDLS, CDR2 YYNGEE. This CDR3 is built from 14 residues. As DNA, the CDR3 is TGTGCCAGCAGCGTGGGGGGGACGAGGGAGACCCAGTACTTC. Amino acids: CASSVGGTRETQYF.

This clonotype appeared a few times. The V gene is TRBV20-1, the J gene TRBJ1-3, with TRBD1 matching 7 bases. CDR3 size: 15 residues. V shed 7 bases and J 1 base; nucleotides not matched to a gene: 10. Germline V gene lookup returns CDR1 DFQATT and CDR2 SNEGSKA (reference sequence). DNA of the CDR3: TGCAGTGGAATAGAGGGGGCGTTTTCTGGAAACACCATATATTTT. It translates to CSGIEGAFSGNTIYF.

The chain is built from TRBV7-2 and TRBJ2-3; D not resolved. The CDR3 length is 17 residues. Germline V gene lookup returns CDR1 SGHTA and CDR2 FQGNSA. V was cut by 2 bases and J by 6 bases, with 21 bases left in between. The DNA for the CDR3 is TGTGCCAGCAGCTTAATTGTGCGTACGAGTTTGAGGGATACGCAGTATTTT. It yields the protein CASSLIVRTSLRDTQYF.

The chain carries TRBV6-5 and TRBJ2-1, with 13 bases aligning to TRBD2. With V trimmed by 5 bases and J by 8 bases, 6 bases remained unmatched. CDR1 and CDR2 (germline): MNHEY, SVGAGI. CDR3 length: 15 amino acids. The DNA of the CDR3 is TGTGCCAGCAGTCACACTAGCGGGGGGGCGGATGAGCAGTTCTTC. The encoded protein is CASSHTSGGADEQFF.

The V call is TRBV3-1, the J call TRBJ1-4; the match to TRBD1 covers 7 bases. This CDR3 is built from 16 residues. J was trimmed by 7 bases and V by 1 base; bases with no gene match: 9. The germline V gene has CDR1 LGHDT and CDR2 YNNKEL (reference sequence). The CDR3 is CASSQASATGIEKLFF. The CDR3 nucleotides are TGTGCCAGCAGCCAAGCGTCAGCGACAGGGATTGAAAAACTGTTTTTT. The full variable domain, its missing parts supplied by reference TRBV3-1 and TRBJ1-4, is DTAVSQTPKYLVTQMGNDKSIKCEQNLGHDTMYWYKQDSKKFLKIMFSYNNKELIINETVPNRFSPKSPDKAHLNLHINSLELGDSAVYFCASSQASATGIEKLFFGSGTQLSVL.